The 18 T cell receptor beta chains reported below all come from one sample, sequenced in a study of cytomegalovirus exposure and HLA in healthy donors. Generated by immunoSEQ multiplex PCR, the TCRdb table keeps only in-frame clones and is missing some. The sample lists roughly 45,000 clones, approximately 90% seen once, with roughly 5.2% in the top ten. Sample: PBMCs. The source is a man younger than 35 in good health and CMV-seronegative.

The chain recombines TRBV18 with TRBJ2-7; 13 bases match TRBD2. The CDR3 contains 15 residues. The V segment lost 2 bases and the J segment 3 bases; nucleotides outside the gene matches: 1. Germline V lookup: CDR1 KGHSH, CDR2 LQKENI. The CDR3 bases are TGTGCCAGCTCACCAACTAGCGGGAGGGACTACGAGCAGTACTTC. It encodes CASSPTSGRDYEQYF.

This chain joins TRBV15 and TRBJ2-3, with 10 bases aligning to TRBD2. J lost 0 bases, V lost 5 bases, and 5 bases had no gene match. CDR3 length: 16 residues. From germline, CDR1 is LNHNV and CDR2 YYDKDF (reference sequence). The CDR3 sequence: CATSGGTSVSTDTQYF. The DNA of the CDR3 is TGTGCCACCAGCGGGGGGACTAGCGTAAGCACAGATACGCAGTATTTT.

The J gene is TRBJ2-7, the V gene TRBV27; 8 bases fit TRBD1. Germline V gene lookup returns CDR1 MNHEY and CDR2 SMNVEV (reference sequence). V lost 3 bases and J lost 2; bases outside the gene matches: 3. The CDR3 is made up of 14 amino acids. The CDR3 DNA follows: TGTGCCAGCAGTTTGCAACAGGGGGCCTACGAGCAGTACTTC. Protein sequence: CASSLQQGAYEQYF.

The chain employs TRBV9 and TRBJ2-3; the match to TRBD2 covers 9 bases. V trimming: 3 bases; J trimming: 2 bases; junction bases outside the gene matches: 7. This CDR3 has 16 amino acids. Germline loops: CDR1 SGDLS, CDR2 YYNGEE. CDR3 sequence reads: CASSAHPGLATDTQYF. Written as DNA, the CDR3 is TGTGCCAGCAGCGCTCATCCGGGACTAGCCACAGATACGCAGTATTTT.

The chain has TRBV5-5 and TRBJ1-4; TRBD1 aligns across 8 bases. Per germline, CDR1 SGHKS and CDR2 YYEKEE (reference sequence). V lost 5 bases, J lost 4 bases, and 7 bases stayed unmatched. The CDR3 runs 15 residues. Here the CDR3 reads CASRGAGTGNEKLFF. Here the CDR3 DNA reads TGTGCCAGCAGGGGGGCCGGGACAGGTAATGAAAAACTGTTTTTT.

The chain combines TRBV5-1 with TRBJ1-1; 11 nucleotides agree with TRBD1. CDR3 length: 14 residues. With V trimmed by 5 bases and J by 5 bases, 5 bases remained unmatched. Germline CDR1 reads SGHRS; CDR2 reads YFSETQ. CDR3 bases: TGCGCCAGCAGTATTGGACAGGGGGCTACTGAAGCTTTCTTT. Its protein is CASSIGQGATEAFF.

This chain joins TRBV9 and TRBJ2-3, with D unclear. V was shortened by 0 bases and J by 1 base, with 9 bases between the two germline ends. The CDR3 loop spans 15 amino acids. Per germline, CDR1 SGDLS and CDR2 YYNGEE. The CDR3 loop reads CASSVATSGTDTQYF. The CDR3 DNA is TGTGCCAGCAGCGTAGCTACCTCTGGCACAGATACGCAGTATTTT.

CDR3 in amino acids: CASSSTGGTEAFF. The CDR3 nucleotides read TGTGCCAGCAGCTCCACAGGGGGCACTGAAGCTTTCTTT. The genes are TRBV14 and TRBJ1-1; TRBD1 aligns across 8 bases. Germline loops: CDR1 SGHDN, CDR2 FVKESK. Trimming at V came to 5 bases and at J to 4 bases, leaving 3 bases not matched to a gene. This CDR3 contains 13 residues.

The chain recombines TRBV7-6 with TRBJ2-5; TRBD1 is a possible D gene (6 bases). The CDR3 extends over 15 amino acids. The V gene lost 4 bases and the J gene lost 4 bases, with 16 bases spanning the gap. CDR1 and CDR2 from the germline V gene are SGHVS and FNYEAQ. In DNA, the CDR3 is TGTGCCAGCAGCTCTCCCGACAGGACTCGAGAGACCCAGTACTTC. Translation gives CASSSPDRTRETQYF.

The DNA of the CDR3 is TGTGCCAGCAGCTTAGGAGGGAGCACAGATACGCAGTATTTT. This codes for CASSLGGSTDTQYF. The chain uses TRBV11-3 and TRBJ2-3; a possible D gene is TRBD2 (5 bases). V was trimmed by 1 base and J by 0 bases, leaving 5 bases between them. The CDR3 totals 14 residues. Germline V gene data show CDR1 as SGHNT and CDR2 as YENEEA.

This chain connects TRBV7-2 to TRBJ2-3; TRBD2 matches 10 bases. The V and J ends lost 5 bases and 6 bases, in that order; junction bases with no gene match: 8. Per germline, CDR1 SGHTA and CDR2 FQGNSA. This CDR3 contains 15 residues. The CDR3 DNA reads TGTGCCAGCAGCGTCACTAGCGGGGTATCGGATACGCAGTATTTT. Its protein is CASSVTSGVSDTQYF.

The chain links TRBV29-1 to TRBJ1-4; weak D call: TRBD1 (5 bases). The CDR3 consists of 15 residues. Germline CDR1 and CDR2: SQVTM and ANQGSEA. V lost 5 bases and J lost 7, with 20 bases in between. The DNA of the CDR3 is TGCAGCGTTTCCCCTCTCCGGGACTCGACTGAAAAACTGTTTTTT. This translates into CSVSPLRDSTEKLFF.

This clone showed up just once. The chain uses TRBV25-1 and TRBJ2-1; D perhaps matches TRBD1 (5 bases). Germline lookup yields CDR1 MGHDK and CDR2 SYGVNS. The V end was cut by 2 bases, the J end by 1 base, with 9 bases between. This CDR3 has 15 amino acids. The CDR3 DNA sequence: TGTGCCAGCAGTGAACCCCAGGGATCCTACAATGAGCAGTTCTTC. It encodes CASSEPQGSYNEQFF.

The chain has TRBV6-6 and TRBJ1-5; 8 positions match TRBD1. Looked up from germline, CDR1 is MNHNY and CDR2 is SVGAGI (reference sequence). The V gene end was trimmed by 3 bases and the J gene end by 6 bases; junction bases not matched to a gene: 7. The CDR3 totals 15 residues. CDR3 DNA sequence: TGTGCCAGCAGTTATGAGCAGGGGGCTTTTCAGCCCCAGCATTTT. Translation: CASSYEQGAFQPQHF.

The chain has TRBV7-8 and TRBJ1-2; TRBD1 aligns across 7 bases. CDR3 length: 15 amino acids. V lost 6 bases, J lost 8 bases, and 15 bases stayed unmatched. Germline V CDR1 and CDR2: SGHVS, FQNEAQ. The CDR3 DNA is TGTGCCAGCAGTTTCCGTAGGACAGGACCGGGAGGCTACACCTTC. It translates to CASSFRRTGPGGYTF.

The J gene is TRBJ1-5, the V gene TRBV6-6; D is possibly TRBD1 (6 bases). This CDR3 is built from 16 residues. V lost 2 bases and J lost 6, with 17 bases in between. Germline values: CDR1 MNHNY, CDR2 SVGAGI (reference sequence). The CDR3 here is CASSYTGQSAGQPQHF. CDR3 bases: TGTGCCAGCAGTTACACCGGACAGTCGGCGGGTCAGCCCCAGCATTTT.

The V call is TRBV18, the J call TRBJ1-5, with unresolved D. V lost 4 bases to trimming and J lost 8 bases, with 15 bases between them. Germline V CDR1 and CDR2: KGHSH, LQKENI. CDR3 length: 14 amino acids. The CDR3 region has the DNA TGTGCCAGCTCACTGTTCCGGTACCTAGAGCCCCAGCATTTT. It is translated as CASSLFRYLEPQHF.

This sequence joins TRBV11-2 and TRBJ2-7; 7 bases line up with TRBD1. Unmatched junction bases numbered 1, after V lost 3 bases and J lost 2 bases. Germline CDR1 is SGHAT and CDR2 is FQNNGV. The CDR3 has 13 residues. This CDR3 is CASSFGQAYEQYF. The CDR3 DNA reads TGTGCCAGCAGCTTCGGACAGGCCTACGAGCAGTACTTC.